These 22 T cell receptor beta chains came from one sample sequenced in a study of blood T cells in healthy people across ages. Alongside a J-beta primer mix, a sample-barcoded 5' primer served in a second PCR lasting roughly 6 to 11 cycles. TCRdb ran MiXCR on the 5' RACE reads and lists one entry per CDR3 protein. Altogether over 700,000 distinct CDR3 sequences are present, about 53% being singletons, with the ten largest covering approximately 40%. The sample consisted of blood. Receptors were obtained from an elderly man in good health.

The chain employs TRBV2 and TRBJ2-5; TRBD1 matches 9 bases. Germline V gives CDR1 SNHLY, CDR2 FYNNEI. The ends lost 8 bases at V and 5 bases at J; junction bases unmatched: 6. The CDR3 runs to 13 residues. The DNA of the CDR3 is TGTGCCAGCGTGGGACAGGGATGGGAGACCCAGTACTTC. It codes for CASVGQGWETQYF. Complete variable domain (other parts from reference TRBV2 and TRBJ2-5): EPEVTQTPSHQVTQMGQEVILRCVPISNHLYFYWYRQILGQKVEFLVSFYNNEISEKSEIFDDQFSVERPDGSNFTLKIRSTKLEDSAMYFCASVGQGWETQYFGPGTRLLVL.

This chain links TRBV29-1 with TRBJ2-3; possible D gene TRBD1, 5 bases. Germline CDR1 reads SQVTM; CDR2 reads ANQGSEA. V was cut by 6 bases and J by 5 bases, with 6 bases left in between. The CDR3 totals 10 residues. CDR3 bases: TGCAGCGTAGGGGAAGATACGCAGTATTTT. Its protein is CSVGEDTQYF.

This clonotype appeared a single time. The chain carries TRBV12-3 or TRBV12-4 and TRBJ2-3, with unresolved D. CDR3 length: 13 residues. The V gene lost 6 bases and the J gene lost 11 bases, with 18 bases spanning the gap. The CDR3 region is CASSRVSTDVQYF. CDR3 sequence (DNA): TGTGCCAGCAGCAGAGTGAGTACAGATGTGCAGTATTTT.

The chain links TRBV27 to TRBJ2-7; possible D gene TRBD1, 6 bases. The DNA end is a closer match to TRBJ2-1, so the J assignment may be wrong. There are 14 residues in the CDR3. Per germline, CDR1 MNHEY and CDR2 SMNVEV (reference sequence). CDR3 nucleotide sequence: TGTGCCAGCAGTGGGGGCGTTTATTTCGATGAGCAGTTCTTC. It is translated as CASSGGVYFDEQFF.

This clonotype has a handful of counts. The chain is built from TRBV3-1 and TRBJ2-5; a possible D gene is TRBD1 (6 bases). Trimming took off 2 bases at V and 4 bases at J, with 11 bases between the two ends. The CDR3 covers 14 residues. Per germline, CDR1 LGHDT and CDR2 YNNKEL (reference sequence). CDR3 protein: CASSQQGFRETQYF. CDR3 in DNA: TGTGCCAGCAGCCAACAGGGGTTCCGAGAGACCCAGTACTTC.

The chain uses TRBV3-1 and TRBJ2-1; 16 nucleotides match TRBD2. The trim removed 4 bases at V and 7 bases at J, leaving 7 bases unmatched. CDR1 is LGHDT and CDR2 is YNNKEL in the germline V gene (reference sequence). The CDR3 covers 17 residues. DNA for the CDR3: TGTGCCAGCAGCCTGGGACTAGCGGGAGGGCGTCGAAATGAGCAGTTCTTC. Protein sequence: CASSLGLAGGRRNEQFF.

This clonotype has just a few counts. CDR3 DNA sequence: TGTGCCAGCAGCCTTCTTCCGGGACTAGCGGGAGAGAGAACCGGGGAGCTGTTTTTT. Translation: CASSLLPGLAGERTGELFF. V usage is TRBV7-9 and J usage is TRBJ2-2, with 14 bases aligning to TRBD2. The CDR3 covers 19 residues. The ends lost 5 bases at V and 5 bases at J; junction bases unmatched: 13. The germline CDR1 and CDR2 sequences are SEHNR and FQNEAQ (reference sequence).

The J gene is TRBJ2-1, the V gene TRBV29-1; D is unclear. The germline gives CDR1 SQVTM, CDR2 ANQGSEA. The CDR3 covers 12 residues. V was shortened by 3 bases and J by 10 bases, with 13 bases between the two germline ends. In DNA form, the CDR3 reads TGCAGCGTTGAGGTGGGCGGAAAGGAGCAGTTCTTC. As protein: CSVEVGGKEQFF.

This clonotype has ten or more counts. The chain couples TRBV7-2 to TRBJ1-2; no reliable D call. Germline values: CDR1 SGHTA, CDR2 FQGNSA. The CDR3 has 12 residues. Trimming removed 0 bases from V and 8 bases from J, with 7 bases in between. The CDR3 sequence is CASSLAASGYTF. The CDR3 DNA reads as TGTGCCAGCAGCTTAGCCGCGTCCGGCTACACCTTC.

The chain uses TRBV27 and TRBJ2-5; D possibly corresponds to TRBD2 (6 bases). CDR3 length: 15 amino acids. Trimming pared 2 bases from V and 11 bases from J, leaving 21 bases between. From germline, CDR1 is MNHEY and CDR2 SMNVEV (reference sequence). The CDR3 loop reads CASSLLANSYNEQYF. The CDR3 coding sequence is TGTGCCAGCAGTTTACTAGCGAACTCCTACAATGAGCAGTACTTC.

The chain couples TRBV28 to TRBJ1-4; TRBD1 is a possible D gene (5 bases). Germline V gives CDR1 MDHEN, CDR2 SYDVKM. Between the trimmed V and J ends, which lost 5 bases and 5 bases, there was a span of 9 bases. This CDR3 contains 13 residues. The CDR3 DNA follows: TGTGCCAGCAGTGTCGACAGAAATGAAAAACTGTTTTTT. The encoded protein is CASSVDRNEKLFF.

Concerning this clonotype itself: Its ends do not fully match the called genes, so a read error is possible. The chain has TRBV29-1 and TRBJ2-3; D may correspond to TRBD1 or TRBD2 (5 bases each). This CDR3 has 14 residues. CDR1 and CDR2 from the germline V gene are SQVTM and ANQGSEA. The CDR3 is CSVEVEGWHRYAYF. The CDR3 DNA sequence: TGCAGCGTAGAAGTTGAGGGGTGGCACAGATACGCGTATTTT.

The V call is TRBV3-1, the J call TRBJ1-1; D may be TRBD1 (6 bases). This CDR3 contains 13 residues. CDR1 and CDR2 from the germline V gene are LGHDT and YNNKEL (reference sequence). Trimming left V 6 bases short and J 3 bases short, with 11 bases between. CDR3 sequence: CASSTGKDTEAFF. The CDR3 coding sequence is TGTGCCAGCAGTACAGGGAAGGACACTGAAGCTTTCTTT.

V gene TRBV6-5 combines with J gene TRBJ2-1, with 11 positions matching TRBD2. With 5 bases clipped from V and 15 bases from J, the junction kept 3 bases outside the gene matches. This CDR3 is 11 amino acids long. Germline values: CDR1 MNHEY, CDR2 SVGAGI. This CDR3 is CASSATSGVFF. The CDR3 DNA reads TGTGCCAGCAGTGCGACTAGCGGGGTGTTCTTC.

This clonotype was seen a handful of times. This chain connects TRBV21-1 to TRBJ2-4; TRBD1 is the table's D call and was not checked against the DNA. TRBV21-1 is a known pseudogene. The CDR3 totals 15 residues. CDR3 protein: CASSNRDLAKNIQYF. In nucleotides, the CDR3 is TGTGCCAGCAGCAATAGGGACCTAGCCAAAAACATTCAGTACTTC.

This clonotype appeared a few times. This chain joins TRBV12-3 or TRBV12-4 and TRBJ1-2; D is unclear. The CDR3 covers 13 residues. V was pared by 5 bases and J by 7 bases, with 14 bases between. CDR3 nucleotide sequence: TGTGCCAGCAGTCCAGTGAAGGGCGGTGGCTACACCTTC. This translates into CASSPVKGGGYTF.

The chain uses TRBV7-3 and TRBJ2-4, with a possible D match to TRBD2 (5 bases). Per the germline V gene, CDR1 is SGHTA and CDR2 is FQGTGA. The CDR3 contains 20 residues. V was trimmed by 0 bases and J by 1 base, leaving 22 bases between them. The CDR3: CASSLTCPLSGVGAKNIQYF. Here the CDR3 DNA reads TGTGCCAGCAGCTTAACCTGCCCTCTCTCCGGGGTTGGGGCCAAAAACATTCAGTACTTC.

This clonotype was seen a few times. The V call is TRBV5-1, the J call TRBJ2-1, with TRBD1 matching over 9 bases. Trimming at V came to 4 bases and at J to 14 bases, leaving 10 bases not matched to a gene. Germline-derived CDR1 and CDR2 are SGHRS and YFSETQ. This CDR3 has 13 residues. CDR3 protein: CASSEDRGFLKFF. DNA for the CDR3: TGCGCCAGCAGCGAGGACAGGGGTTTCCTCAAGTTCTTC.

The chain recombines TRBV11-3 with TRBJ1-1, with 10 bases lining up with TRBD1. Germline V CDR1 and CDR2: SGHNT, YENEEA. There are 14 residues in the CDR3. Trimming cost V 6 bases and J 5 bases; bases outside gene matches: 6. DNA for the CDR3: TGTGCCAGCAGACCGGGACAGGGGAGGACTGAAGCTTTCTTT. Translated, it gives CASRPGQGRTEAFF.

This clonotype was seen more than once but under ten times. This chain links TRBV20-1 with TRBJ2-7; no reliable D call. V was trimmed by 0 bases and J by 0 bases, leaving 18 bases between them. Germline CDR1 reads DFQATT; CDR2 reads SNEGSKA (reference sequence). CDR3 size: 17 residues. The DNA of the CDR3 is TGCAGTGCTAGAGATTCTAGAGTGGCCCATTACTCCTACGAGCAGTACTTC. Translated: CSARDSRVAHYSYEQYF.

The chain is built from TRBV7-3 and TRBJ2-3; D remains ambiguous. V lost 5 bases and J lost 2, with 8 bases in between. Germline V gene data show CDR1 as SGHTA and CDR2 as FQGTGA. CDR3 length: 13 residues. The CDR3 sequence is CASSGSFTDTQYF. The CDR3 coding sequence is TGTGCCAGCAGCGGCAGTTTCACAGATACGCAGTATTTT.

The CDR3 nucleotides are TGCAGCGTTGGCCGGGCAGACGAAAAACTGTTTTTT. This gives the protein CSVGRADEKLFF. This chain joins TRBV29-1 and TRBJ1-4, with D unclear. CDR1 is SQVTM and CDR2 is ANQGSEA in the germline V gene. This CDR3 contains 12 residues. V was clipped by 4 bases and J by 8 bases, with 11 bases between them.